The 5 T cell receptor beta chains below were found in one sample sequenced in a study of T cells in Graves' hyperthyroidism and ophthalmopathy. The TCR beta CDR3 regions underwent amplification using RNA transcripts as the source. First-round RT-PCR targeting the TCR CDR3 was performed with the HTBI primer set. MiXCR, applied by TCRdb to the multiplex PCR reads, yields one record per CDR3 protein. The table records more than 500,000 distinct CDR3 sequences, about 16% of them present only once. Sequenced input: blood. The source of these receptors is a woman aged 25-40 years with Graves' ophthalmopathy.

The CDR3 region has the DNA TGTGCCAGCAGTTTTATCGGGAACACCGGGGAGCTGTTTTTT. Amino acid sequence: CASSFIGNTGELFF. The chain is built from TRBV28 and TRBJ2-2, with D uncertain. Trimming pared 3 bases from V and 1 base from J, leaving 6 bases between. This CDR3 is built from 14 residues. The germline V gene has CDR1 MDHEN and CDR2 SYDVKM.

This clonotype showed up many times. The chain carries TRBV7-6 and TRBJ2-3, with D possibly matching TRBD1 (6 bases). The CDR3 totals 16 residues. In germline, CDR1 is SGHVS, CDR2 FNYEAQ. V dropped 4 bases and J dropped 1 base, with 15 bases sitting between them. CDR3 bases: TGTGCCAGCAGCTCGAGGGCAGGGGCTGGCACAGATACGCAGTATTTT. Its protein product is CASSSRAGAGTDTQYF.

Only a few counts were recorded for this clonotype. The V gene is TRBV2, the J gene TRBJ2-2; 9 bases line up with TRBD1. Germline-derived CDR1 and CDR2 are SNHLY and FYNNEI. There are 16 residues in the CDR3. The J segment lost 4 bases and the V segment lost 3 bases, leaving 6 bases of the junction unmatched. The CDR3 DNA is TGTGCCAGCAGTGATTCGGACAGGGGCGGCACCGGGGAGCTGTTTTTT. The encoded protein is CASSDSDRGGTGELFF. Complete variable domain (other parts from reference TRBV2 and TRBJ2-2): EPEVTQTPSHQVTQMGQEVILRCVPISNHLYFYWYRQILGQKVEFLVSFYNNEISEKSEIFDDQFSVERPDGSNFTLKIRSTKLEDSAMYFCASSDSDRGGTGELFFGEGSRLTVL.

J is TRBJ2-1 and V is TRBV25-1; D possibly corresponds to TRBD2 (5 bases). Trimming took 2 bases from V and 15 from J, leaving 14 bases between them. CDR3 length: 12 amino acids. Germline V CDR1 and CDR2: MGHDK, SYGVNS. CDR3 in amino acids: CASSERAEVLFF. In nucleotides, the CDR3 is TGTGCCAGCAGTGAAAGAGCGGAAGTGCTGTTCTTC.

This clonotype was recorded once. This chain links TRBV6-5 with TRBJ1-1, with 10 bases lining up with TRBD1. The CDR3 has 16 residues. Germline-derived CDR1 and CDR2 are MNHEY and SVGAGI. The V and J ends lost 2 bases and 0 bases, in that order; junction bases with no gene match: 3. CDR3: CASSYGTGVVNTEAFF. Written as DNA, the CDR3 is TGTGCCAGCAGTTACGGGACAGGGGTAGTGAACACTGAAGCTTTCTTT.